The source of this T cell receptor (beta chain) is a study of blood T cell repertoires in COVID-19. About the research overall: Acute and convalescent COVID-19 samples came from the United States, Italy and Spain. PBMCs, B-cell-depleted T cells, or T cells provided the cDNA or gDNA that made up the material.

Methods used by the authors: Estimation of nucleated cell counts was performed using reference gene primer amplification. Generated by immunoSEQ multiplex PCR, the TCRdb table keeps only in-frame clones and is missing some. Clone size and V and J calls were adopted from that table, with D and trimming inferred from the DNA. The table records over 85,000 clones, roughly 85% of them present only once. This clonotype was sampled from a man older than 75 with acute or convalescent COVID-19. The sample taken for sequencing was peripheral blood.

CDR3 protein: CASSQGGRGQGETQYF. The CDR3 DNA reads TGTGCCAGCAGCCAAGGTGGCAGGGGGCAAGGGGAGACCCAGTACTTC. The V and J genes are TRBV4-2 and TRBJ2-5, with 8 bases fitting TRBD1. V dropped 1 base and J dropped 5; count of bases not matched to a gene: 9. The CDR3 has 16 amino acids. Germline assignment: CDR1 LGHNA and CDR2 YNFKEQ.